This T cell receptor beta chain was profiled in a study of cytotoxic CD8 clonotypes in ibrutinib-treated CLL. The CDR3 is made up of 15 amino acids. CDR1 MNHEY and CDR2 SMNVEV come from the germline V gene (reference sequence). Trimming removed 0 bases at V and 6 bases at J, with 12 bases between. Profiling relied on immunoSEQ multiplex PCR, and the TCRdb table lists in-frame clones only, not all of them. The sample shows 190,000 or so clones, over 60% of them seen only once. This TCR was recovered from a human donor with chronic lymphocytic leukemia. Material: PBMCs, obtained after 24 months of ibrutinib treatment. This rearrangement joins TRBV27 to TRBJ1-5; D uncertain. The CDR3 region is CASSLSLGVGQPQHF. CDR3 coding DNA: TGTGCCAGCAGTTTATCGTTGGGCGTGGGTCAGCCCCAGCATTTT.